This entry lists 17 T cell receptor beta chains sequenced from one sample in a study of siplizumab effects on memory and regulatory T cells. This table comes from immunoSEQ multiplex PCR, and its TCRdb copy is limited to in-frame clones, with some not included. Of 60,000 to 65,000 clones in the sample, around 80% were seen once. Sample: memory CD4+ T cells sorted from blood. These receptors originate from a human donor in good health.

The chain combines TRBV19 with TRBJ2-7; D perhaps matches TRBD1 (5 bases). The CDR3 runs 15 residues. Germline values: CDR1 LNHDA, CDR2 SQIVND (reference sequence). Trimming pared 4 bases from V and 7 bases from J, leaving 20 bases between. The CDR3 DNA sequence: TGTGCCAGTAGTAACCAAGCCATAGGGGCCTGGGAGCAGTACTTC. Its translation is CASSNQAIGAWEQYF.

The V call is TRBV27, the J call TRBJ2-7, with no clear D. The V gene lost 3 bases and the J gene lost 3 bases, with 9 bases spanning the gap. This CDR3 is built from 13 residues. Germline V lookup: CDR1 MNHEY, CDR2 SMNVEV (reference sequence). The CDR3 coding sequence is TGTGCCAGCAGTTTTGTAGACGGCTACGAGCAGTACTTC. It translates to CASSFVDGYEQYF.

This chain uses TRBV6-1 with TRBJ1-5; tentatively, D is TRBD1 (6 bases). With 9 bases removed from V and 4 bases from J, the gap between germline ends came to 13 bases. Germline loops: CDR1 MNHNS, CDR2 SASEGT. The CDR3 is 13 amino acids. DNA of the CDR3: TGTGCCAGAGGTAGGGGGGCGAATCAGCCCCAGCATTTT. Its protein is CARGRGANQPQHF.

This chain connects TRBV28 to TRBJ1-6; 7 nucleotides agree with TRBD1. The CDR3 totals 15 residues. CDR1 and CDR2 from the germline V gene are MDHEN and SYDVKM. The J segment lost 5 bases and the V segment lost 4 bases, leaving 5 bases of the junction unmatched. CDR3 DNA sequence: TGTGCCAGCAGTTCCGGACAGGCCCATAATTCACCCCTCCACTTT. Translated, it gives CASSSGQAHNSPLHF.

V gene TRBV2 combines with J gene TRBJ2-2, with D uncertain. Between the trimmed V and J ends, which lost 4 bases and 1 base, there was a span of 10 bases. The CDR3 spans 15 residues. Germline CDR1 SNHLY, CDR2 FYNNEI. CDR3 residues: CASSGPNRNTGELFF. The CDR3 region has the DNA TGTGCCAGCAGTGGTCCCAACAGGAACACCGGGGAGCTGTTTTTT.

This clone was detected only a few times. The rearrangement joins TRBV19 to TRBJ1-2; no firm D call. Germline assignment: CDR1 LNHDA and CDR2 SQIVND (reference sequence). The CDR3 length is 13 residues. V gave up 4 bases and J gave up 4 bases, with 10 bases separating them. The CDR3 coding sequence is TGTGCCAGTAGTAGAAGCGGGCTCTATGGCTACACCTTC. Translating it yields CASSRSGLYGYTF.

The rearrangement links TRBV29-1 to TRBJ1-3, with D unclear. This CDR3 region has 12 residues. The V end was cut by 3 bases, the J end by 4 bases, with 7 bases between. Germline CDR1 SQVTM, CDR2 ANQGSEA. CDR3 residues: CSVEQSGNTIYF. CDR3 DNA sequence: TGCAGCGTTGAGCAGTCAGGAAACACCATATATTTT.

The chain has TRBV6-8 and TRBJ2-5, with D uncertain. The CDR3 runs to 15 residues. CDR1 is MNHGY, CDR2 SAAAGT, per germline. Trimming pared 7 bases from V and 1 base from J, leaving 16 bases between. The CDR3 protein is CASKGWAHGQETQYF. CDR3 coding DNA: TGTGCCAGCAAGGGTTGGGCCCACGGCCAAGAGACCCAGTACTTC.

The chain joins TRBV19 to TRBJ1-1; 8 bases align to TRBD1. There are 13 residues in the CDR3. The germline V gene encodes CDR1 LNHDA and CDR2 SQIVND (reference sequence). V shed 7 bases, J shed 1 base, and the junction held 2 bases outside the gene matches. CDR3 residues: CASKGQGNTEAFF. The CDR3 nucleotides are TGTGCCAGTAAAGGACAGGGGAACACTGAAGCTTTCTTT. Supplemented by reference TRBV19 and TRBJ1-1, the full variable domain reads DGGITQSPKYLFRKEGQNVTLSCEQNLNHDAMYWYRQDPGQGLRLIYYSQIVNDFQKGDIAEGYSVSREKKESFPLTVTSAQKNPTAFYLCASKGQGNTEAFFGQGTRLTVV.

The V call is TRBV29-1, the J call TRBJ2-5, with D perhaps matching TRBD2 (6 bases). The CDR3 spans 13 residues. Germline lookup yields CDR1 SQVTM and CDR2 ANQGSEA. Trimming removed 8 bases at V and 4 bases at J, with 17 bases between. The CDR3 sequence is CSRSSGLRETQYF. In nucleotides, the CDR3 is TGCAGCCGCTCATCGGGACTCCGAGAGACCCAGTACTTC.

The sample holds one count of this clone. V and J are TRBV9 and TRBJ1-5; weak D call: TRBD1 (6 bases). The CDR3 consists of 13 residues. CDR1 is SGDLS, CDR2 YYNGEE, per germline. V was clipped by 3 bases and J by 5 bases, with 9 bases between them. CDR3 protein: CASSAAGDQPQHF. The CDR3, as DNA: TGTGCCAGCAGCGCGGCAGGGGATCAGCCCCAGCATTTT. Full variable domain (missing parts from reference TRBV9 and TRBJ1-5): DSGVTQTPKHLITATGQRVTLRCSPRSGDLSVYWYQQSLDQGLQFLIQYYNGEERAKGNILERFSAQQFPDLHSELNLSSLELGDSALYFCASSAAGDQPQHFGDGTRLSIL.

This rearrangement joins TRBV19 to TRBJ2-5; 9 bases are a match to TRBD1. CDR3 size: 16 residues. The germline V gene encodes CDR1 LNHDA and CDR2 SQIVND (reference sequence). Germline trimming cut 2 bases from V and 5 bases from J; bases unmatched to any gene: 9. The CDR3 is CASSISLQGAGETQYF. As DNA, the CDR3 is TGTGCCAGTAGTATAAGCCTACAGGGGGCTGGCGAGACCCAGTACTTC.

This clone occurred once. The V gene is TRBV9, the J gene TRBJ2-1, with D tentatively TRBD1 or TRBD2 (5 bases each). V was cut by 5 bases and J by 6 bases, with 18 bases left in between. From germline, CDR1 is SGDLS and CDR2 YYNGEE. The CDR3 is 15 amino acids. The CDR3 DNA sequence: TGTGCCAGCAGTCAGGGACCGAAATTGTTCAATGAGCAGTTCTTC. Translated, it gives CASSQGPKLFNEQFF.

This chain connects TRBV29-1 to TRBJ1-1; D is undetermined. There are 12 residues in the CDR3. Trimming removed 7 bases from V and 1 base from J, with 10 bases in between. CDR1 is SQVTM, CDR2 ANQGSEA, per germline. This chain's CDR3 is CSGGIQNTEAFF. The CDR3 DNA follows: TGCAGCGGGGGTATCCAGAACACTGAAGCTTTCTTT.

The chain joins TRBV6-1 to TRBJ1-1; D possibly corresponds to TRBD1 (6 bases). Trimming left V 5 bases short and J 4 bases short, with 14 bases between. The CDR3 runs 14 residues. Germline CDR1 reads MNHNS; CDR2 reads SASEGT. The CDR3 region is CASSHYTGSTEAFF. The CDR3 nucleotides read TGTGCCAGCAGTCACTACACAGGGAGCACTGAAGCTTTCTTT.

By share, this clone ranks as medium-sized. The CDR3 coding sequence is TGTGCCAGTACCACTGTAGGCCAGAATGAAAAACTGTTTTTT. Protein sequence: CASTTVGQNEKLFF. V is TRBV19 and J is TRBJ1-4; D not certain. CDR3 length: 14 residues. V was cut by 7 bases and J by 5 bases, with 14 bases left in between. Germline V gene sequence: CDR1 LNHDA, CDR2 SQIVND (reference sequence).

The V and J genes are TRBV7-2 and TRBJ2-7, with unresolved D. The CDR3 length is 16 residues. Germline V gene lookup returns CDR1 SGHTA and CDR2 FQGNSA. Trimming removed 1 base from V and 0 bases from J, with 13 bases in between. The CDR3 sequence is CASSLGPASVSYEQYF. In nucleotides, the CDR3 is TGTGCCAGCAGCTTAGGCCCAGCGTCCGTCTCCTACGAGCAGTACTTC.